A selection of T cell receptor beta chains follows, all from one sample in a study of beta chain features in type 1 diabetes. Clones were sequenced by immunoSEQ multiplex PCR, and TCRdb holds only the in-frame ones, with some missing. The sample has 130,000 or so clones, approximately 10% seen once. Specimen: central memory CD4+ T cells from blood. Receptors were obtained from a woman aged 40 to 55 in good health. Both conserved end residues are part of each CDR3. A D gene is named only where the DNA matches it firmly. Clone sizes are given selectively: once, few, many, or a class where the clone is expanded.

>TRBJ2-7|TRBV18|TRBD2|many
TGTGCCAGCTCACCTGTAGCGGGGGACTACGAGCAGTACTTC
CASSPVAGDYEQYF
>TRBJ2-2|TRBV5-4|TRBD2|NA
TGTGCCAGCAGAAGGGGCGGGGGAATCACCGGGGAGCTGTTTTTT
CASRRGGGITGELFF
>TRBJ2-7|TRBV5-6|TRBD1|NA
TGTGCCAGCAGGGGGAGGACAGGGACCTACGAGCAGTACTTC
CASRGRTGTYEQYF
>TRBJ1-3|TRBV7-8|TRBD1|NA
TGTGCCAGCAGCTTAGCCCCACAGGGGTTGAGGGGAAACACCATATATTTT
CASSLAPQGLRGNTIYF
>TRBJ1-1|TRBV6-5|TRBD1|NA
TGTGCCAGCACCCCGACAGGGCCGGGGGCTGAAGCTTTCTTT
CASTPTGPGAEAFF
>TRBJ2-7|TRBV5-1|NA|NA
TGCGCCAGCAGCTTGGATCCGGGTATCTACGAGCAGTACTTC
CASSLDPGIYEQYF
>TRBJ2-3|TRBV4-1|NA|NA
TGCGCCAGCAGCCAAGAGGGGGGGGGCAGCACAGATACGCAGTATTTT
CASSQEGGGSTDTQYF
>TRBJ2-2|TRBV5-4|TRBD2|NA
TGTGCCAGCAGCATGGGACTAGCCGACACCGGGGAGCTGTTTTTT
CASSMGLADTGELFF
>TRBJ2-1|TRBV5-1|NA|NA
TGCGCCAGCAGCTTCGACAGATCCTACAATGAGCAGTTCTTC
CASSFDRSYNEQFF
>TRBJ2-3|TRBV27|NA|NA
TGTGCCAGCAGTAAACAGGTGGTCACAGATACGCAGTATTTT
CASSKQVVTDTQYF
>TRBJ1-5|TRBV5-1|NA|few
TGCGCCAGCAGCGACATGACGGGGCAGCCCCAGCATTTT
CASSDMTGQPQHF
>TRBJ2-5|TRBV9|NA|NA
TGTGCCAGCAGCTACTCCGCCGAGAGTCAAGAGACCCAGTACTTC
CASSYSAESQETQYF
>TRBJ2-7|TRBV1|NA|NA
TGCACCAGCAGCCCCACGTTTGGGGGGGTTCCCTCCTACGAGCAGTACTTC
CTSSPTFGGVPSYEQYF
>TRBJ2-5|TRBV7-6|NA|NA
TGTGCCAGCAGCTCCCCGTCGGAGGCGGAGACCCAGTACTTC
CASSSPSEAETQYF
>TRBJ2-7|TRBV6-1|NA|few
TGTGCCAGCAGTCAGAGAACAGGCTACGAGCAGTACTTC
CASSQRTGYEQYF
>TRBJ1-2|TRBV21-1|NA|few
TGTGCCAGCAGCAAAGCCGATTTCAAGACAACTCCTTTCTTC
CASSKADFKTTPFF
>TRBJ2-1|TRBV19|TRBD1|NA
TGTGCCAGTAGTATACAGGGGGCGCATGGTGAGCAGTTCTTC
CASSIQGAHGEQFF
>TRBJ2-5|TRBV6-5|NA|few
TGTGCCAGCCATGGGTGGGCTCGAGAGACCCAGTACTTC
CASHGWARETQYF
>TRBJ2-7|TRBV29-1|NA|many
TGCAGCGTTCGCGGGGTCACCCCCTACGAGCAGTACTTC
CSVRGVTPYEQYF
>TRBJ2-7|TRBV6-6|TRBD1|NA
TGTGCCAGCAGTCCAACAGGGGACACCCCAACCTACGAGCAGTACTTC
CASSPTGDTPTYEQYF
>TRBJ2-3|TRBV5-1|TRBD2|few
TGCGCCAGCAGCTTGGTCCCTAGCGGGGTGATCACAGATACGCAGTATTTT
CASSLVPSGVITDTQYF
>TRBJ2-2|TRBV7-6|NA|few
TGTGCCAGCAGCCCCAGGGGAAGCACCGGGGAGCTGTTTTTT
CASSPRGSTGELFF
>TRBJ1-2|TRBV19|NA|NA
TGTGCCAGTAGTAGACCAGGGTCTCCCTATGGCTACACCTTC
CASSRPGSPYGYTF
>TRBJ2-1|TRBV11-2|TRBD1|NA
TGTGCCAGCAGCTTAGACAGGGGGCCGGGAAATGAGCAGTTCTTC
CASSLDRGPGNEQFF